Below, 18 T cell receptor beta chains from the same sample are listed, as sequenced in a study of identifying expanded T cells in peripheral blood. The data were produced by immunoSEQ multiplex PCR, yet TCRdb's version contains in-frame clones alone and is incomplete. The sample records under 150,000 clones, roughly 90% being singletons. Sequencing input: blood. The source is a person aged 18 to 75 in good health.

The chain carries TRBV7-9 and TRBJ2-5; 10 nucleotides match TRBD1. This CDR3 region has 15 residues. Germline V gives CDR1 SEHNR, CDR2 FQNEAQ (reference sequence). V lost 5 bases, J lost 1 base, and 4 bases stayed unmatched. For the CDR3, the DNA is TGTGCCAGCAGCCTGTGGACAGGGGGCCAAGAGACCCAGTACTTC. It translates to CASSLWTGGQETQYF.

CDR3 in amino acids: CASTQGNYGYTF. CDR3 nucleotide sequence: TGTGCCAGCACACAGGGAAACTATGGCTACACCTTC. J is TRBJ1-2 and V is TRBV6-5; weak D call: TRBD1 (6 bases). The CDR3 loop spans 12 amino acids. The V and J ends lost 7 bases and 2 bases respectively, with 8 bases between them. Germline-derived CDR1 and CDR2 are MNHEY and SVGAGI.

V is TRBV29-1 and J is TRBJ1-2, with D possibly being TRBD1 (5 bases). The CDR3 is made up of 11 amino acids. The germline CDR1 and CDR2 sequences are SQVTM and ANQGSEA. V lost 2 bases to trimming and J lost 8 bases, with 9 bases between them. The CDR3 region is CSVEKQGGYTF. CDR3 sequence (DNA): TGCAGCGTTGAAAAGCAGGGCGGCTACACCTTC.

This clone was detected only a few times. The rearrangement links TRBV14 to TRBJ2-1; no firm D call. Germline values: CDR1 SGHDN, CDR2 FVKESK. This CDR3 is 13 amino acids long. Trimming took off 3 bases at V and 4 bases at J, with 7 bases between the two ends. CDR3 sequence reads: CASSHEYYNEQFF. The CDR3 coding sequence is TGTGCCAGCAGCCACGAGTATTACAATGAGCAGTTCTTC.

CDR3 sequence reads: CASSPPSRNEQYF. The CDR3 nucleotides are TGTGCCAGCTCACCACCGAGTAGAAACGAGCAGTACTTC. The chain couples TRBV18 to TRBJ2-7; D remains unclear. Germline CDR1 KGHSH, CDR2 LQKENI. The CDR3 has 13 residues. Between the trimmed V and J ends, which lost 0 bases and 5 bases, there was a span of 8 bases.

The chain has TRBV6-5 and TRBJ2-7, with D maybe TRBD1 (6 bases). Germline CDR1 MNHEY, CDR2 SVGAGI. This CDR3 is built from 14 residues. The V end was cut by 2 bases, the J end by 4 bases, with 12 bases between. The CDR3 region has the DNA TGTGCCAGCAGTTACGCGCCAGGGGCGTACGAGCAGTACTTC. It is translated as CASSYAPGAYEQYF.

This clone has a handful of counts. The chain couples TRBV5-1 to TRBJ2-3; no definite D call. CDR1 is SGHRS and CDR2 is YFSETQ in the germline V gene. The CDR3 contains 12 residues. V gave up 6 bases and J gave up 4 bases, with 9 bases separating them. CDR3 nucleotides: TGCGCCAGCATGGAAGTTTCAGATACGCAGTATTTT. It translates to CASMEVSDTQYF.

V gene TRBV7-3 combines with J gene TRBJ2-3; 10 bases agree with TRBD2. This CDR3 has 17 amino acids. With 5 bases clipped from V and 4 bases from J, the junction kept 12 bases outside the gene matches. CDR1 is SGHTA, CDR2 FQGTGA, per germline. CDR3 DNA: TGTGCCAGCAGCCCCTCAGGGGCTAGCGGGGGTTCAGATACGCAGTATTTT. Translated: CASSPSGASGGSDTQYF.

This chain links TRBV27 with TRBJ2-7; 9 bases are shared with TRBD1. The length of the CDR3 is 18 residues. The ends lost 6 bases at V and 0 bases at J; junction bases unmatched: 15. In germline, CDR1 is MNHEY, CDR2 SMNVEV (reference sequence). This CDR3 is CASRPLGQGGTSSYEQYF. DNA of the CDR3: TGTGCCAGCAGGCCATTGGGACAGGGAGGGACAAGCTCCTACGAGCAGTACTTC.

The chain links TRBV6-5 to TRBJ1-2; 7 nucleotides align to TRBD1. CDR1 is MNHEY and CDR2 is SVGAGI in the germline V gene. V lost 8 bases, J lost 1 base, and 7 bases stayed unmatched. The CDR3 is made up of 14 amino acids. The CDR3 DNA reads as TGTGCCAGCGGACAGGACGGCTATAACTATGGCTACACCTTC. The encoded protein is CASGQDGYNYGYTF.

V usage is TRBV7-9 and J usage is TRBJ1-5, with D hard to call. Between the trimmed V and J ends, which lost 3 bases and 6 bases, there was a span of 9 bases. Germline V CDR1 and CDR2: SEHNR, FQNEAQ (reference sequence). The CDR3 has 13 residues. The CDR3 DNA follows: TGTGCCAGCAGCTTCGGTACGACTCAGCCCCAGCATTTT. This translates into CASSFGTTQPQHF.

The chain carries TRBV7-3 and TRBJ2-1, with TRBD2 as a possible D gene (6 bases). CDR1 and CDR2 (germline): SGHTA, FQGTGA. This CDR3 is built from 12 residues. V dropped 5 bases and J dropped 7 bases, with 9 bases sitting between them. CDR3 protein: CASSPSGNEQFF. The CDR3 nucleotides are TGTGCCAGCAGCCCCAGCGGGAATGAGCAGTTCTTC. The full variable domain, with the rest looked up from reference TRBV7-3 and TRBJ2-1, is GAGVSQTPSNKVTEKGKYVELRCDPISGHTALYWYRQSLGQGPEFLIYFQGTGAADDSGLPNDRFFAVRPEGSVSTLKIQRTERGDSAVYLCASSPSGNEQFFGPGTRLTVL.

This chain uses TRBV9 with TRBJ1-1; D unclear. Germline V gives CDR1 SGDLS, CDR2 YYNGEE. The V and J ends lost 0 bases and 1 base respectively, with 7 bases between them. This CDR3 is 14 amino acids long. Written as DNA, the CDR3 is TGTGCCAGCAGCGTAGGGGCCGGGAACACTGAAGCTTTCTTT. Its translation: CASSVGAGNTEAFF.

The rearrangement uses TRBV4-3 and TRBJ1-1, with D hard to call. CDR1 is LGHNA and CDR2 is YSLEER in the germline V gene. Trimming removed 0 bases at V and 11 bases at J, with 13 bases between. This CDR3 contains 13 residues. The CDR3 reads CASSQDFRAAAFF. CDR3 nucleotides: TGCGCCAGCAGCCAAGATTTTAGGGCTGCGGCTTTCTTT.

The chain carries TRBV7-3 and TRBJ2-3; D may correspond to TRBD1 or TRBD2 (5 bases each). Germline V gene data show CDR1 as SGHTA and CDR2 as FQGTGA. CDR3 size: 15 residues. With 1 base removed from V and 2 bases from J, the gap between germline ends came to 10 bases. The CDR3 loop is CASSLKGSYTDTQYF. The CDR3 bases are TGTGCCAGCAGCTTAAAGGGGAGCTACACAGATACGCAGTATTTT.

The chain is built from TRBV29-1 and TRBJ2-5, with 8 nucleotides matching TRBD2. The germline V gene encodes CDR1 SQVTM and CDR2 ANQGSEA. This CDR3 is 14 amino acids long. V gave up 4 bases and J gave up 2 bases; unmatched junction bases: 6. CDR3 region: CSVVVSGGQETQYF. The CDR3 coding sequence is TGCAGCGTTGTTGTATCGGGGGGGCAAGAGACCCAGTACTTC.

The chain couples TRBV7-9 to TRBJ2-2; TRBD1 aligns across 10 bases. Per the germline V gene, CDR1 is SEHNR and CDR2 is FQNEAQ (reference sequence). Trimming took 5 bases from V and 4 from J; bases not matched to a gene: 7. The CDR3 is 16 amino acids. This CDR3 reads CASSLTGTGATGELFF. CDR3 coding DNA: TGTGCCAGCAGCCTCACCGGGACAGGGGCCACCGGGGAGCTGTTTTTT.

The chain links TRBV5-1 to TRBJ2-7; 10 bases map to TRBD2. This CDR3 comprises 15 residues. The germline CDR1 and CDR2 sequences are SGHRS and YFSETQ. J was trimmed by 2 bases and V by 5 bases; bases with no gene match: 7. The DNA for the CDR3 is TGCGCCAGCAGGGCAATAGCGGGAGGAGCCTACGAGCAGTACTTC. Its translation is CASRAIAGGAYEQYF.